This T cell receptor beta chain was found in a study of spatial heterogeneity in lung cancer. Study-level information: In cases with available follow-up PBMC samples, these were sequenced at a median of approximately 2 years after resection. Unique TCR and UMI combinations averaged more than ten appearances each in raw reads.

Time point described: blood at routine non-recurrence follow-up after resection. In each case, whole RNA from tumor, nontumor lung or frozen PBMC was sequenced unsorted. Each TCR cDNA molecule carried a unique molecular identifier. One entry per CDR3 protein, called by TCRdb with MiXCR from the 5' RACE reads. This sample carries around 110,000 distinct CDR3 sequences, more than 10% of them seen once, and the ten largest clones take 16%. This clonotype was counted ten times or more. The target antigen is unknown. CDR1 ENHRY and CDR2 SYGVKD come from the germline V gene. This CDR3 comprises 13 residues. The ends were cut back, 6 bases at V and 4 bases at J, with 10 bases in the middle. Study-wide results and caveats: Ubiquitous, expanded tumor-derived TCRs were more frequently observed in blood at resection than at follow-up.

The source is a male donor with early-stage non-small cell lung cancer. Sequences were derived from PBMCs, sampled at follow-up. V and J are TRBV10-3 and TRBJ2-1, with no clear D. The CDR3 loop reads CAIRALAYNEQFF. CDR3 nucleotide sequence: TGTGCCATCAGGGCTTTGGCATACAATGAGCAGTTCTTC.